One and the same sample provided the 2 T cell receptor beta chains below, sequenced in a study of blood T cells in healthy people across ages. A second roughly 7 to 11 cycle PCR used barcoded and J-beta primers. MiXCR, applied by TCRdb to the 5' RACE reads, yields one record per CDR3 protein. The sample gives over 1.5 million distinct CDR3 sequences, about 50% of which show up once; approximately 2.1% is in the top ten. The sequenced sample consisted of blood. The receptors were gathered from a middle-aged woman in good health.

In its sample, this clonotype was seen a few times. The rearrangement joins TRBV4-2 to TRBJ1-1; D gene uncertain. The V gene lost 1 base and the J gene lost 1 base, with 13 bases spanning the gap. CDR3 length: 16 amino acids. The germline CDR1 and CDR2 sequences are LGHNA and YNFKEQ. CDR3 region: CASSQGTTGWNTEAFF. CDR3 DNA sequence: TGTGCCAGCAGCCAAGGGACCACGGGCTGGAACACTGAAGCTTTCTTT.

The chain is built from TRBV7-2 and TRBJ2-1; TRBD2 matches at 7 bases. Unmatched junction bases numbered 10, after V lost 5 bases and J lost 6 bases. This CDR3 contains 15 residues. Germline V gives CDR1 SGHTA, CDR2 FQGNSA. CDR3 bases: TGTGCCAGCAGCCCTACTAGCGCGATATCCAATGAGCAGTTCTTC. Residues: CASSPTSAISNEQFF.